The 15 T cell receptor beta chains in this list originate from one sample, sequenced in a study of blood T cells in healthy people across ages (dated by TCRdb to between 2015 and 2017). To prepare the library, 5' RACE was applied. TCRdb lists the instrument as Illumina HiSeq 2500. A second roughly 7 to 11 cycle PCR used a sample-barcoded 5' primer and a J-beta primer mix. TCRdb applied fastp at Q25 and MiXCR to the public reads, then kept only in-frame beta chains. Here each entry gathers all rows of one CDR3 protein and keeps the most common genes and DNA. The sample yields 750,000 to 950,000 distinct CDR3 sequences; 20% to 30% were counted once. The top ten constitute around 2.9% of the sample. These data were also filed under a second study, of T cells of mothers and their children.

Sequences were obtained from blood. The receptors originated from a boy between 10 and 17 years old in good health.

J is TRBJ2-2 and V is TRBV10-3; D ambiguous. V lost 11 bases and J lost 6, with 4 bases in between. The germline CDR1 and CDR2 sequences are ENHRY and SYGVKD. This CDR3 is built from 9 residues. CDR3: CAESGELFF. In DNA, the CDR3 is TGTGCCGAGTCCGGGGAGCTGTTTTTT.

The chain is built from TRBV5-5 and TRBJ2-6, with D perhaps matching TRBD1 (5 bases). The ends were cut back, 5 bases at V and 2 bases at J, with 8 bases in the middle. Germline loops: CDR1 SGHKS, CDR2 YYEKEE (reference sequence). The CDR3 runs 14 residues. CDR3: CASSTRAGANVLTF. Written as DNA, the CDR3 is TGTGCCAGCAGTACCAGGGCTGGGGCCAACGTCCTGACTTTC. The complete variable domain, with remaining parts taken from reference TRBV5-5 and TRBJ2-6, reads DAGVTQSPTHLIKTRGQQVTLRCSPISGHKSVSWYQQVLGQGPQFIFQYYEKEERGRGNFPDRFSARQFPNYSSELNVNALLLGDSALYLCASSTRAGANVLTFGAGSRLTVL.

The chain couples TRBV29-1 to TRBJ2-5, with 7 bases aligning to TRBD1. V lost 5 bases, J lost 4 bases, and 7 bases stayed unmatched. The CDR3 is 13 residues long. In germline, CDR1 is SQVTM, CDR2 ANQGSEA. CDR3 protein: CSVTPTGVETQYF. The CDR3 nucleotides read TGCAGCGTTACTCCAACAGGGGTAGAGACCCAGTACTTC.

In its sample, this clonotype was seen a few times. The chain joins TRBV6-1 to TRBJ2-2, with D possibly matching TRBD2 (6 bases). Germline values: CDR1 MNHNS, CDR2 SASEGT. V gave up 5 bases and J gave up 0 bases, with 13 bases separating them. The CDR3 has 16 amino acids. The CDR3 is CASSPGTSSNTGELFF. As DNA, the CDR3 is TGTGCCAGCAGTCCGGGGACTTCCTCGAACACCGGGGAGCTGTTTTTT.

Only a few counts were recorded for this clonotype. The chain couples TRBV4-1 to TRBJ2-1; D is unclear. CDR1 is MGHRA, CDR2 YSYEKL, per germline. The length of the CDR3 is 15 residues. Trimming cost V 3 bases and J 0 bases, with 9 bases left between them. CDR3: CASSQWVSSYNEQFF. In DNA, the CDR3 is TGCGCCAGCAGCCAGTGGGTTAGCTCCTACAATGAGCAGTTCTTC.

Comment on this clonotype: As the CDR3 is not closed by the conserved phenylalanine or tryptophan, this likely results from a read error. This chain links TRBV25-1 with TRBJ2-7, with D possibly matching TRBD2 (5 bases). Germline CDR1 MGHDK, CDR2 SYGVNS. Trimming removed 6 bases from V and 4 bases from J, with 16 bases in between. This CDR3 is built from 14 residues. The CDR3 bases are TGTGCCAGCAGCCAGAATCTTCGGGGATACGAGCAGTACTTA. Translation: CASSQNLRGYEQYL.

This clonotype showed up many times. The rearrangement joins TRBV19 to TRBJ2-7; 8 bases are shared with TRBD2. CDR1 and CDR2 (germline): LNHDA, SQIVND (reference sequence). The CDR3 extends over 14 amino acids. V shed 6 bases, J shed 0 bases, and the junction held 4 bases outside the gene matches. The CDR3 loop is CASRERGSSYEQYF. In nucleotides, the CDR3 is TGTGCCAGTAGAGAGCGGGGGAGCTCCTACGAGCAGTACTTC. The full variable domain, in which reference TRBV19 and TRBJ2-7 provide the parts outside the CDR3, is DGGITQSPKYLFRKEGQNVTLSCEQNLNHDAMYWYRQDPGQGLRLIYYSQIVNDFQKGDIAEGYSVSREKKESFPLTVTSAQKNPTAFYLCASRERGSSYEQYFGPGTRLTVT.

The CDR3 protein is CASSVRDHEKLFF. The CDR3 coding sequence is TGTGCCAGCAGCGTCCGGGACCATGAAAAACTGTTTTTT. The chain recombines TRBV9 with TRBJ1-4; tentatively, D is TRBD1 (5 bases). This CDR3 has 13 amino acids. Germline V gives CDR1 SGDLS, CDR2 YYNGEE. V was shortened by 2 bases and J by 6 bases, with 8 bases between the two germline ends.

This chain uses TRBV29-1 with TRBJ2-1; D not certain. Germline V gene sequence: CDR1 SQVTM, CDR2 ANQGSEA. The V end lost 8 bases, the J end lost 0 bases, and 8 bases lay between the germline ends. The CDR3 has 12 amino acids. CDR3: CSHTSSYNEQFF. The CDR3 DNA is TGCAGCCACACCAGCTCCTACAATGAGCAGTTCTTC.

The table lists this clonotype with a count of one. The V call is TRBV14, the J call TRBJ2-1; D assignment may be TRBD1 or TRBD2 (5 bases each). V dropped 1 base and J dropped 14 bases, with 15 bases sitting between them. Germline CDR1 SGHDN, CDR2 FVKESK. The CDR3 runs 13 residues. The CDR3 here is CASSQVRNMGEFF. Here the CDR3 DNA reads TGTGCCAGCAGCCAAGTGAGGAACATGGGGGAGTTCTTC.

The CDR3 bases are TGTGCCAGCAGTCGAACCGGCCCAATGACAGGCTACACCTTC. Its protein is CASSRTGPMTGYTF. The J gene is TRBJ1-2, the V gene TRBV6-5; D is unclear. CDR3 length: 14 amino acids. V was pared by 5 bases and J by 8 bases, with 18 bases between. The germline V gene encodes CDR1 MNHEY and CDR2 SVGAGI.

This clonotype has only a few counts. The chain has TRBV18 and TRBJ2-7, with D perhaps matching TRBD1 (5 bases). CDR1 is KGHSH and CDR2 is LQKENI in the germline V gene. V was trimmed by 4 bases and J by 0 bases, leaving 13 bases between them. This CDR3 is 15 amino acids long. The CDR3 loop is CASSLTTASSYEQYF. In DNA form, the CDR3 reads TGTGCCAGCTCACTTACGACAGCGAGCTCCTACGAGCAGTACTTC. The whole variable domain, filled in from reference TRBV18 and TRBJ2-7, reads NAGVMQNPRHLVRRRGQEARLRCSPMKGHSHVYWYRQLPEEGLKFMVYLQKENIIDESGMPKERFSAEFPKEGPSILRIQQVVRGDSAAYFCASSLTTASSYEQYFGPGTRLTVT.

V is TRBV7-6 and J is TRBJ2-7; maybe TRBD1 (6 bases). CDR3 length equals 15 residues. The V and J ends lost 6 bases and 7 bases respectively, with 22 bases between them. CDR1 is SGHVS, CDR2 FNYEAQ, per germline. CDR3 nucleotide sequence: TGTGCCAGCAGTCCTCGGACCTCGGGACAATGGGAGCAGTACTTC. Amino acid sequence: CASSPRTSGQWEQYF.

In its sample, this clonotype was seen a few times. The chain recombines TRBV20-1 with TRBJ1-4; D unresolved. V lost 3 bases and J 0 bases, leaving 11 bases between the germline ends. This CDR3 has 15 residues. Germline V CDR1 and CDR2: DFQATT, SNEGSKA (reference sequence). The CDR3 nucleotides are TGCAGTGCTAGCGATAGACTGACAACTAATGAAAAACTGTTTTTT. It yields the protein CSASDRLTTNEKLFF.

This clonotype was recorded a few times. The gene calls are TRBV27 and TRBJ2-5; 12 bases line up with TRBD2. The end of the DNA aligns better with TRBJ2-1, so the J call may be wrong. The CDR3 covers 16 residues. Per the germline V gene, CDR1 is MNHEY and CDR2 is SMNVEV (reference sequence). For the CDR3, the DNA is TGTGCCAGCAGTTTGACGACTAGCGGGGGTTACAATGAGCAGTTCTTC. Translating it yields CASSLTTSGGYNEQFF.